Given below is one T cell receptor beta chain in context. This entry belongs to a study of blood T cell repertoires in COVID-19. The overall study: Specimens from acute and convalescent COVID-19 originated in the United States, Italy and Spain. Nucleic acid was either cDNA or gDNA, and it came from T cells, B-cell-depleted T cells, or PBMCs.

Unmatched junction bases numbered 8, after V lost 3 bases and J lost 7 bases. CDR1 is GTSNPN and CDR2 is SVGIG in the germline V gene (reference sequence). The CDR3 loop spans 14 amino acids. As processed by the authors: Estimation of nucleated cell counts was performed using reference gene primer amplification. Sequenced by immunoSEQ multiplex PCR; TCRdb stores in-frame clones only, minus some. That table is the source of V, J and clone size, and D and trimming were worked out from the DNA. The repertoire holds over 150,000 clones, with under 85% as singletons. The source is a human donor in a cohort sampled during active COVID-19. Specimen: peripheral blood. The rearrangement uses TRBV30 and TRBJ1-2; 10 nucleotides agree with TRBD1. CDR3: CAWRGTGVLGGYTF. The DNA of the CDR3 is TGTGCCTGGAGGGGGACAGGGGTATTGGGTGGCTACACCTTC.